A selection of T cell receptor beta chains follows, all from one sample in a study of T cell changes during pregnancy in multiple sclerosis. The repertoire was sequenced with immunoSEQ multiplex PCR; TCRdb's copy has only in-frame clones and lacks some. The sample lists roughly 90,000 clones; 85% to 95% were seen once. The sample here was peripheral blood, taken in the third trimester of pregnancy. These receptors all stem from a female donor with multiple sclerosis, enrolled in a pregnancy study. Each CDR3 is given with its conserved first and last residue. The order of the fields is V gene, J gene, clone size, D gene, CDR3 protein, CDR3 DNA. The D gene is left open where the match is weak. Clone size appears in some rows only: once, few, many, or a class for an expanded clone.

v_gene: TRBV19
j_gene: TRBJ1-1
abundance: .
d_gene: .
CDR3aa: CATSGAFF
CDR3nt: TGTGCCACCTCGGGAGCTTTCTTT

v_gene: TRBV5-4
j_gene: TRBJ2-7
abundance: few
d_gene: TRBD1
CDR3aa: CASSLGGQGYEQYF
CDR3nt: TGTGCCAGCAGCTTGGGGGGACAGGGCTACGAGCAGTACTTC

v_gene: TRBV9
j_gene: TRBJ2-1
abundance: .
d_gene: TRBD2
CDR3aa: CASSVSGSDDEQFF
CDR3nt: TGTGCCAGCAGCGTTAGCGGGAGTGACGATGAGCAGTTCTTC

v_gene: TRBV2
j_gene: TRBJ2-1
abundance: .
d_gene: .
CDR3aa: CASSAEGSYNEQFF
CDR3nt: TGTGCCAGCAGTGCGGAGGGATCCTACAATGAGCAGTTCTTC

v_gene: TRBV11-2
j_gene: TRBJ2-7
abundance: .
d_gene: TRBD1
CDR3aa: CASSMLRGYEQYF
CDR3nt: TGTGCCAGCAGCATGCTCAGGGGGTACGAGCAGTACTTC

v_gene: TRBV5-4
j_gene: TRBJ2-3
abundance: .
d_gene: TRBD1
CDR3aa: CASSHYRGNTDTQYF
CDR3nt: TGTGCCAGCAGCCATTACAGGGGGAACACAGATACGCAGTATTTT

v_gene: TRBV7-9
j_gene: TRBJ2-1
abundance: .
d_gene: TRBD2
CDR3aa: CASSSETSGNGNEQFF
CDR3nt: TGTGCCAGCAGCTCGGAAACTAGCGGGAATGGAAATGAGCAGTTCTTC

v_gene: TRBV28
j_gene: TRBJ1-3
abundance: once
d_gene: TRBD1
CDR3aa: CASSLSGTAGLFGNTIYF
CDR3nt: TGTGCCAGCAGTTTAAGTGGGACAGCCGGACTTTTTGGAAACACCATATATTTT

v_gene: TRBV7-9
j_gene: TRBJ1-1
abundance: .
d_gene: TRBD1
CDR3aa: CASSLQRGRDGEAFF
CDR3nt: TGTGCCAGCAGCCTTCAGAGGGGGCGAGATGGTGAAGCTTTCTTT

v_gene: TRBV19
j_gene: TRBJ2-3
abundance: .
d_gene: TRBD1
CDR3aa: CASRGDRDLINTQYF
CDR3nt: TGTGCCAGTAGGGGCGACAGGGATTTAATAAATACGCAGTATTTT

v_gene: TRBV19
j_gene: TRBJ1-3
abundance: .
d_gene: .
CDR3aa: CASAGDSGNTIYF
CDR3nt: TGTGCCAGCGCCGGGGACTCTGGAAACACCATATATTTT

v_gene: TRBV7-9
j_gene: TRBJ2-1
abundance: .
d_gene: .
CDR3aa: CASSLAGGPVGNEQFF
CDR3nt: TGTGCCAGCAGCTTAGCGGGAGGACCGGTGGGCAATGAGCAGTTCTTC

v_gene: TRBV4-1
j_gene: TRBJ2-1
abundance: .
d_gene: TRBD2
CDR3aa: CASSQDARGLAGYNEQFF
CDR3nt: TGCGCCAGCAGCCAAGATGCCCGGGGACTAGCAGGCTACAATGAGCAGTTCTTC

v_gene: TRBV7-6
j_gene: TRBJ2-7
abundance: .
d_gene: TRBD2
CDR3aa: CASSLGTSGSDEQYF
CDR3nt: TGTGCCAGCAGCTTAGGGACTAGCGGGAGCGACGAGCAGTACTTC

v_gene: TRBV7-9
j_gene: TRBJ2-7
abundance: .
d_gene: .
CDR3aa: CASSRYYEQYF
CDR3nt: TGTGCCAGCAGCCGCTACTACGAGCAGTACTTC

v_gene: TRBV7-6
j_gene: TRBJ2-7
abundance: .
d_gene: TRBD2
CDR3aa: CASSLLSGSYEQYF
CDR3nt: TGTGCCAGCAGCTTACTTAGCGGGAGCTACGAGCAGTACTTC

v_gene: TRBV7-9
j_gene: TRBJ2-3
abundance: .
d_gene: .
CDR3aa: CASILGGGPNPDTQYF
CDR3nt: TGTGCCAGCATCCTAGGAGGAGGGCCAAACCCAGATACGCAGTATTTT